This TCR beta chain was recovered during a study of OX40 agonist ivuxolimab in advanced cancers. About the study: Head and neck, renal cell, melanoma or hepatocellular carcinoma were the cancers that dose-escalation patients had. Patients with prior anti-PD-1, anti-PD-L1 or anti-CTLA-4 therapy were eligible; approximately 37% had some.

Study-wide results and caveats: Some nonresponders also had low normalized T-cell clonal expansion.

Between the trimmed V and J ends, which lost 3 bases and 6 bases, there was a span of 17 bases. Germline CDR1 reads SGHNT; CDR2 reads YENEEA. CDR3 length: 16 residues. Data came from immunoSEQ multiplex PCR; TCRdb stores just in-frame clones and leaves some out. The sample carries about 160,000 clones, 90% to 95% recorded once. To note about this clone: Its antigen is unidentified.

The rearrangement joins TRBV11-3 to TRBJ2-2; tentatively, D is TRBD1 or TRBD2 (5 bases each). The material sequenced was CD4+ or CD8+ T cells sorted from blood, taken in a trial of the OX40 agonist ivuxolimab. The sequence was obtained from an adult with an advanced solid tumor such as melanoma, head and neck, liver or kidney cancer. This chain's CDR3 is CASSFLGGRDAGELFF. The CDR3, as DNA: TGTGCCAGCAGCTTTCTGGGTGGACGGGACGCCGGGGAGCTGTTTTTT.